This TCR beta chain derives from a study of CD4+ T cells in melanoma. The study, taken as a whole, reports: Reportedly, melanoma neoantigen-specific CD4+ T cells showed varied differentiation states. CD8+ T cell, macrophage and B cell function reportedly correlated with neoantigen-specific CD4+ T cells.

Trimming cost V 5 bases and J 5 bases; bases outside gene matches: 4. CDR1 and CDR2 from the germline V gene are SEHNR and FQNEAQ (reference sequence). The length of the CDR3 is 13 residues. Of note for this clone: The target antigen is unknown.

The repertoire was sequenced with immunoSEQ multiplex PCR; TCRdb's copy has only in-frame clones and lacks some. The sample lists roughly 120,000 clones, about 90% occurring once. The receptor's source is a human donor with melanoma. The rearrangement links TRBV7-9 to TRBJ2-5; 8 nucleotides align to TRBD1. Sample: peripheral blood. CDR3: CASSGQGGETQYF. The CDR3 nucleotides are TGTGCCAGCAGCGGACAGGGTGGGGAGACCCAGTACTTC.